This TCR beta chain was captured in a study of metastatic and nonmetastatic thyroid tumors. Study-level points and caveats: Versus benign nodules, malignant thyroid tumors reportedly had significantly higher TCR beta diversity, in blood and tumor.

To note about this clone: No antigen is known for it.

No patient had received any treatment before thyroid surgery. In the original analysis: A papillary thyroid cancer distant-metastasis classifier was built from CDR3 differences across clinicopathological groups. TCRdb re-called the PCR reads through MiXCR. None of the V and J calls come from the authors' own analysis; TCRdb made them. The sample contains 45,000 or so clones, approximately 4.1% of which appear only once. V was cut by 6 bases and J by 4 bases, with 12 bases left in between. The V gene's germline CDR1 is MRHNA and CDR2 SNTAGT. The length of the CDR3 is 13 residues. Sequencing was done on a sample of blood. V and J are TRBV6-4 and TRBJ1-1, with D tentatively TRBD1 (5 bases). This TCR came from a female donor with papillary thyroid cancer or a benign thyroid nodule (not recorded which). Some clones in this sample may be carry-over from other donors' samples. The CDR3: CASSHGGSTEAFF. In nucleotides, the CDR3 is TGTGCCAGCAGCCATGGGGGTAGCACTGAAGCTTTCTTT.